A selection of T cell receptor beta chains follows, all from one sample in a study of Ad26.COV2.S vaccination and SARS-CoV-2 variants. Sequencing was performed with immunoSEQ multiplex PCR; in TCRdb, only in-frame clones are kept and a portion is missing. The repertoire holds over 400,000 clones, with roughly 87% as singletons. The sequencing used peripheral blood, collected in a trial of Ad26.COV2.S vaccine versus placebo. These receptor sequences come from a person between 18 and 65 years old who received the Ad26.COV2.S COVID-19 vaccine or a placebo. Both conserved end residues are part of each CDR3. The order of the fields is J gene, V gene, clone size, CDR3 protein. Clone size, where shown, is once, few, many, or a class for clones that have expanded.

>TRBJ1-2|TRBV10-3|-
CAISESLRGGVSYTF
>TRBJ2-7|TRBV7-3|-
CASSQGVGDEQYF
>TRBJ2-1|TRBV7-9|-
CASRPTSGRAYEQFF
>TRBJ2-2|TRBV6-2/TRBV6-3|-
CASSEGFTGELFF
>TRBJ2-7|TRBV6-1|once
CASSEGEGSIYEQYF
>TRBJ2-7|TRBV7-6|-
CASSLAPASYEQYF
>TRBJ1-6|TRBV5-1|-
CASSTGQGALSPLHF
>TRBJ2-7|TRBV5-1|-
CASSSQTGIDEQYF
>TRBJ2-3|TRBV7-2|-
CASSAQFGRSDTQYF
>TRBJ2-1|TRBV28|-
CASSSRASGQSSYNEQFF
>TRBJ2-1|TRBV28|-
CASSPSERYYNEQFF
>TRBJ1-2|TRBV5-6|-
CASSQSNYGYTF
>TRBJ1-1|TRBV5-4|-
CAGSLGGVPTTEAFF
>TRBJ2-3|TRBV5-1|-
CASSSRQGRDTQYF
>TRBJ2-7|TRBV28|-
CASSSPGGLGTYEQYF
>TRBJ1-1|TRBV19|-
CASSIGGAAAFF
>TRBJ1-5|TRBV4-3|-
CASSQDHRQPQHF
>TRBJ2-3|TRBV7-2|-
CAIQRPWGSDTQYF
>TRBJ2-1|TRBV2|-
CASSGLGALNEQFF
>TRBJ2-7|TRBV19|-
CASSIRTGGYEQYF
>TRBJ2-1|TRBV19|-
CASSTVAGGSNEQFF
>TRBJ1-2|TRBV18|-
CASSTGFPYGYTF
>TRBJ1-5|TRBV28|-
CASNSGTQNQPQHF
>TRBJ2-7|TRBV6-1|-
CASSELYGEQYF
>TRBJ1-4|TRBV7-2|-
CASSPGPGRGNEKLFF
>TRBJ1-1|TRBV5-6|-
CASSLDGGTRNTEAFF
>TRBJ1-3|TRBV9|once
CASTNTPGSGNTIYF
>TRBJ2-6|TRBV19|-
CAVGASGANVLTF
>TRBJ2-5|TRBV13|-
CASSSQKYQETQYF
>TRBJ2-7|TRBV10-3|-
CAISPSRLVSYEQYF
>TRBJ2-7|TRBV27|-
CASSLSRGPYEQYF
>TRBJ2-1|TRBV7-9|-
CASSSKRGQMGYEQFF
>TRBJ2-7|TRBV18|-
CASSPRLSSYEQYF
>TRBJ2-2|TRBV29-1|-
CSVSTQERLFF
>TRBJ2-2|TRBV24-1|-
CATSDFPGSSGELFF
>TRBJ2-7|TRBV4-1|-
CASSQADSDRGRRVSYEQYF
>TRBJ2-6|TRBV11-2|-
CASSPRNRGRLSGANVLTF
>TRBJ2-4|TRBV6-2/TRBV6-3|-
CASSSGEGNIQYF
>TRBJ1-1|TRBV4-2|once
CASSQDTGQGEYRKTEAFF
>TRBJ2-3|TRBV5-1|-
CASSTGRTGGTDTQYF
>TRBJ1-2|TRBV18|-
CASSPLGQEPPRGF
>TRBJ2-3|TRBV7-2|-
CASSPGGYTDTQYF
>TRBJ2-3|TRBV9|-
CASSVQGTDTQYF
>TRBJ2-2|TRBV24-1|-
CATSEYRGPNTGELFF
>TRBJ2-7|TRBV28|once
CASSLGGNPGYEQYF